This T cell receptor (beta chain) was recovered during a study of shared clonotypes between healthy human individuals. The authors split each subset's genomic DNA evenly across several immunoSEQ plates. TCRdb keeps only in-frame clones here, not all; method: immunoSEQ multiplex PCR. The data show more than 400,000 clones, with around 73% seen just once and around 12% held by the top ten. Study donors comprised healthy, HIV-negative adults devoid of recent acute infection or vaccination. Every contributor of samples was a Caucasian grown-up residing in Nashville, Tennessee. Germline-derived CDR1 and CDR2 are MDHEN and SYDVKM. The CDR3 is 13 amino acids. Trimming cost V 5 bases and J 5 bases, with 12 bases left between them.

The genes are TRBV28 and TRBJ2-5, with TRBD2 as a possible D gene (5 bases). The sample was PBMCs. The receptor was isolated from a woman in her thirties or forties in good health. Some clones in this sample may be carry-over from other donors' samples. This CDR3 reads CASSTGKGETQYF. As DNA, the CDR3 is TGTGCCAGCAGTACGGGGAAAGGGGAGACCCAGTACTTC.